This paragraph covers one T cell receptor (beta chain) sequence. These data originate in a study of long-term antiretroviral therapy in people with HIV. At survey level, the immunoSEQ assay was run in its v3.0 version. The assay was immunoSEQ multiplex PCR, and TCRdb's table has in-frame clones only and misses some. This table holds some 28,000 clones, 85% to 90% found once. CDR1 is SGDLS, CDR2 YYNGEE, per germline. Trimming stripped 4 bases from V and 2 bases from J, with 13 bases between. The CDR3 has 14 amino acids. The sample in question was unsorted PBMCs, obtained 0.5 years after starting antiretroviral therapy. This receptor was identified in a woman between 18 and 30 years old with HIV. The chain recombines TRBV9 with TRBJ2-7; D is perhaps TRBD1 or TRBD2 (6 bases each). CDR3 bases: TGTGCCAGCAGCCTTGGGGGGCTAGCCTACGAGCAGTACTTC. Its protein product is CASSLGGLAYEQYF.